The rows below give T cell receptor beta chains drawn from one sample of a study of technical replicates of blood from a few donors. Measured with immunoSEQ multiplex PCR; TCRdb has only the in-frame clones, and not every one. The table includes under 90,000 clones, just under 95% detected once. The sequenced sample consisted of T cells isolated from PBMCs. These receptors were obtained from a human donor in good health. Both conserved end residues are part of each CDR3. Fields, in order: J gene, D gene, clone size, V gene, CDR3 protein, CDR3 DNA. D genes are given only for firm matches. Not all rows give a size; the values are once, few, many and, for expanded clones, a class.

j_call: TRBJ1-2
d_call: NA
clone_size: NA
v_call: TRBV30
cdr3_aa: CAWSVGLVPYTF
cdr3_nt: TGTGCCTGGAGTGTAGGACTGGTTCCGTACACCTTC

j_call: TRBJ1-2
d_call: NA
clone_size: NA
v_call: TRBV6-1
cdr3_aa: CASSDPGQPARYGYTF
cdr3_nt: TGTGCCAGCAGTGACCCCGGACAGCCAGCTCGATATGGCTACACCTTC

j_call: TRBJ1-1
d_call: NA
clone_size: NA
v_call: TRBV28
cdr3_aa: CASRQQHTEAFF
cdr3_nt: TGTGCCAGCAGGCAACAACACACTGAAGCTTTCTTT

j_call: TRBJ1-5
d_call: NA
clone_size: NA
v_call: TRBV5-6
cdr3_aa: CASSLMLAQPQHF
cdr3_nt: TGTGCCAGCAGCTTGATGTTGGCTCAACCCCAGCATTTT

j_call: TRBJ1-1
d_call: TRBD1
clone_size: NA
v_call: TRBV12-5
cdr3_aa: CASGLDRGRDTEAFF
cdr3_nt: TGTGCTAGTGGTTTGGACAGGGGAAGGGACACTGAAGCTTTCTTT

j_call: TRBJ2-7
d_call: NA
clone_size: NA
v_call: TRBV7-8
cdr3_aa: CASSLKLDVEQYF
cdr3_nt: TGTGCCAGCAGCTTAAAACTCGATGTGGAGCAGTACTTC

j_call: TRBJ2-6
d_call: TRBD1
clone_size: NA
v_call: TRBV28
cdr3_aa: CASSWQGALGANVLTF
cdr3_nt: TGTGCCAGCAGTTGGCAGGGGGCGCTCGGGGCCAACGTCCTGACTTTC

j_call: TRBJ2-1
d_call: TRBD2
clone_size: NA
v_call: TRBV2
cdr3_aa: CASSGTSESYNEQFF
cdr3_nt: TGTGCCAGCAGCGGGACTAGCGAGTCCTACAATGAGCAGTTCTTC

j_call: TRBJ1-1
d_call: NA
clone_size: few
v_call: TRBV18
cdr3_aa: CASSPVNMNTEAFF
cdr3_nt: TGTGCCAGCTCACCGGTTAACATGAACACTGAAGCTTTCTTT

j_call: TRBJ2-1
d_call: TRBD2
clone_size: NA
v_call: TRBV18
cdr3_aa: CASSFRGGLDEQFF
cdr3_nt: TGTGCCAGCTCATTTCGGGGGGGCCTCGATGAGCAGTTCTTC

j_call: TRBJ2-7
d_call: NA
clone_size: NA
v_call: TRBV6-1
cdr3_aa: CASSERNRASSYEQYF
cdr3_nt: TGTGCCAGCAGTGAACGAAACAGGGCGAGCTCCTACGAGCAGTACTTC

j_call: TRBJ2-5
d_call: NA
clone_size: once
v_call: TRBV7-2
cdr3_aa: CASSSTAPKYF
cdr3_nt: TGTGCCAGCAGCTCGACAGCACCCAAGTACTTC

j_call: TRBJ1-2
d_call: TRBD1
clone_size: NA
v_call: TRBV7-9
cdr3_aa: CASNVGQENYGYTF
cdr3_nt: TGTGCCAGCAATGTGGGACAGGAGAACTATGGCTACACCTTC

j_call: TRBJ2-1
d_call: TRBD2
clone_size: once
v_call: TRBV2
cdr3_aa: CVAEREFNEQFF
cdr3_nt: TGTGTCGCCGAGCGGGAGTTCAATGAGCAGTTCTTC

j_call: TRBJ1-5
d_call: NA
clone_size: NA
v_call: TRBV4-1
cdr3_aa: CASSLLGAGPLYSNQPQHF
cdr3_nt: TGCGCCAGCAGCCTCCTGGGGGCCGGACCCTTATATAGCAATCAGCCCCAGCATTTT

j_call: TRBJ2-1
d_call: TRBD2
clone_size: NA
v_call: TRBV7-9
cdr3_aa: CASSLGGASGSYNEQFF
cdr3_nt: TGTGCCAGCAGCTTAGGGGGGGCTAGCGGGTCCTACAATGAGCAGTTCTTC

j_call: TRBJ1-2
d_call: TRBD1
clone_size: NA
v_call: TRBV5-1
cdr3_aa: CASSLETGYYGYTF
cdr3_nt: TGCGCCAGCAGCCTCGAGACAGGGTATTATGGCTACACCTTC

j_call: TRBJ1-1
d_call: TRBD1
clone_size: NA
v_call: TRBV5-1
cdr3_aa: CASSLLAGGAEAFF
cdr3_nt: TGCGCCAGCAGCTTGTTAGCAGGGGGAGCTGAAGCTTTCTTT

j_call: TRBJ2-3
d_call: TRBD2
clone_size: NA
v_call: TRBV28
cdr3_aa: CASSRAETSGTDTQYF
cdr3_nt: TGTGCCAGCAGTCGTGCCGAGACTAGCGGAACAGATACGCAGTATTTT

j_call: TRBJ1-5
d_call: NA
clone_size: NA
v_call: TRBV6-1
cdr3_aa: CATGLRNSRPQHF
cdr3_nt: TGTGCCACCGGATTAAGGAACAGTCGGCCCCAGCATTTT

j_call: TRBJ2-7
d_call: TRBD2
clone_size: NA
v_call: TRBV7-9
cdr3_aa: CASSLVQLAGSEQYF
cdr3_nt: TGTGCCAGCAGCTTAGTCCAACTAGCGGGGAGCGAGCAGTACTTC

j_call: TRBJ1-2
d_call: TRBD1
clone_size: NA
v_call: TRBV4-1
cdr3_aa: CASSQAAVGQGAFGYTF
cdr3_nt: TGCGCCAGCAGCCAAGCCGCCGTGGGACAGGGGGCGTTTGGCTACACCTTC

j_call: TRBJ2-7
d_call: NA
clone_size: NA
v_call: TRBV21-1
cdr3_aa: CASSTPRRMQGPNYEQYF
cdr3_nt: TGTGCCAGCAGCACCCCTCGAAGGATGCAGGGGCCAAACTACGAGCAGTACTTC

j_call: TRBJ1-4
d_call: TRBD1
clone_size: NA
v_call: TRBV28
cdr3_aa: CASSQTGSNEKLFF
cdr3_nt: TGTGCCAGCAGCCAGACAGGGTCGAATGAAAAACTGTTTTTT

j_call: TRBJ2-5
d_call: TRBD2
clone_size: once
v_call: TRBV11-3
cdr3_aa: CASSLSGGVLETQYF
cdr3_nt: TGTGCCAGCAGCTTAAGCGGGGGGGTCCTTGAGACCCAGTACTTC

j_call: TRBJ2-7
d_call: TRBD2
clone_size: NA
v_call: TRBV4-1
cdr3_aa: CASSQERLAGPPYEQYF
cdr3_nt: TGCGCCAGCAGCCAGGAGAGGTTAGCGGGTCCCCCCTACGAGCAGTACTTC

j_call: TRBJ1-6
d_call: NA
clone_size: once
v_call: TRBV4-2
cdr3_aa: CASSQVGRVDSPLHF
cdr3_nt: TGTGCCAGCAGCCAAGTCGGTCGTGTTGATTCACCCCTCCACTTT

j_call: TRBJ1-5
d_call: NA
clone_size: NA
v_call: TRBV2
cdr3_aa: CASREEAHSNQPQHF
cdr3_nt: TGTGCCAGCAGGGAGGAAGCCCATAGCAATCAGCCCCAGCATTTT

j_call: TRBJ2-5
d_call: TRBD2
clone_size: NA
v_call: TRBV15
cdr3_aa: CATSRGSSGQETQYF
cdr3_nt: TGTGCCACCAGCAGAGGGTCTAGCGGACAAGAGACCCAGTACTTC

j_call: TRBJ2-2
d_call: TRBD2
clone_size: once
v_call: TRBV15
cdr3_aa: CATSRVAGGPGELFF
cdr3_nt: TGTGCCACCAGCAGAGTAGCGGGAGGGCCCGGGGAGCTGTTTTTT

j_call: TRBJ1-2
d_call: NA
clone_size: NA
v_call: TRBV19
cdr3_aa: CASSPQGYGYTF
cdr3_nt: TGTGCCAGTAGTCCACAGGGATACGGCTACACCTTC

j_call: TRBJ2-4
d_call: TRBD2
clone_size: NA
v_call: TRBV5-6
cdr3_aa: CASSAGLAGVGISDIQYF
cdr3_nt: TGTGCCAGCAGCGCGGGACTAGCGGGAGTCGGGATATCGGACATTCAGTACTTC

j_call: TRBJ2-5
d_call: TRBD1
clone_size: NA
v_call: TRBV15
cdr3_aa: CAVTGGQETQYF
cdr3_nt: TGTGCCGTCACAGGGGGCCAAGAGACCCAGTACTTC

j_call: TRBJ1-6
d_call: TRBD1
clone_size: NA
v_call: TRBV7-9
cdr3_aa: CASSSPGTVINSPLHF
cdr3_nt: TGTGCCAGCAGTAGTCCCGGGACAGTTATTAATTCACCCCTCCACTTT

j_call: TRBJ1-2
d_call: NA
clone_size: NA
v_call: TRBV28
cdr3_aa: CASYTTQSGGYTF
cdr3_nt: TGTGCCAGCTATACTACGCAGTCTGGCGGCTACACCTTC

j_call: TRBJ2-7
d_call: TRBD2
clone_size: NA
v_call: TRBV7-9
cdr3_aa: CASSPRIAGGPNEQYF
cdr3_nt: TGTGCCAGCAGCCCGAGAATAGCGGGGGGGCCCAACGAGCAGTACTTC

j_call: TRBJ1-5
d_call: NA
clone_size: once
v_call: TRBV19
cdr3_aa: CASALAGLDNQPQHF
cdr3_nt: TGTGCCAGTGCCTTGGCAGGGTTAGACAATCAGCCCCAGCATTTT

j_call: TRBJ2-1
d_call: TRBD1
clone_size: NA
v_call: TRBV5-1
cdr3_aa: CASSYRDRHNEQFF
cdr3_nt: TGCGCCAGCAGCTATCGGGACAGGCACAATGAGCAGTTCTTC

j_call: TRBJ1-4
d_call: TRBD1
clone_size: NA
v_call: TRBV29-1
cdr3_aa: CSVDLDRGPNEKLFF
cdr3_nt: TGCAGCGTTGACCTAGACAGGGGTCCTAATGAAAAACTGTTTTTT

j_call: TRBJ1-1
d_call: TRBD1
clone_size: NA
v_call: TRBV10-3
cdr3_aa: CAISESPGQTLNTEAFF
cdr3_nt: TGTGCCATCAGTGAGTCTCCGGGACAGACCCTGAACACTGAAGCTTTCTTT

j_call: TRBJ2-1
d_call: TRBD2
clone_size: once
v_call: TRBV18
cdr3_aa: CASSAYRGDNEQFF
cdr3_nt: TGTGCCAGCTCAGCCTATCGGGGGGACAATGAGCAGTTCTTC

j_call: TRBJ1-1
d_call: TRBD1
clone_size: NA
v_call: TRBV5-1
cdr3_aa: CASSLGTGQTNTEAFF
cdr3_nt: TGCGCCAGCAGCTTGGGGACAGGCCAAACGAACACTGAAGCTTTCTTT

j_call: TRBJ2-5
d_call: TRBD2
clone_size: NA
v_call: TRBV4-2
cdr3_aa: CASSPGLAGAKHQETQYF
cdr3_nt: TGTGCCAGCAGCCCCGGACTAGCGGGGGCGAAACACCAAGAGACCCAGTACTTC

j_call: TRBJ1-2
d_call: NA
clone_size: NA
v_call: TRBV5-4
cdr3_aa: CASSLEYRAYGYTF
cdr3_nt: TGTGCCAGCAGCTTAGAGTACAGGGCCTATGGCTACACCTTC

j_call: TRBJ2-7
d_call: TRBD2
clone_size: NA
v_call: TRBV6-5
cdr3_aa: CASSYAAGNSYEQYF
cdr3_nt: TGTGCCAGCAGTTACGCAGCGGGGAACTCCTACGAGCAGTACTTC

j_call: TRBJ2-7
d_call: NA
clone_size: NA
v_call: TRBV19
cdr3_aa: CASSMMTAGNEQYF
cdr3_nt: TGTGCCAGTAGTATGATGACAGCGGGTAACGAGCAGTACTTC

j_call: TRBJ2-7
d_call: NA
clone_size: once
v_call: TRBV11-2
cdr3_aa: CASSRRGRDAYYEQYF
cdr3_nt: TGTGCCAGCAGCCGCCGTGGGCGGGACGCGTACTACGAGCAGTACTTC

j_call: TRBJ2-1
d_call: TRBD2
clone_size: NA
v_call: TRBV5-1
cdr3_aa: CASSLGLAEDNEQFF
cdr3_nt: TGCGCCAGCAGCTTGGGACTAGCGGAGGACAATGAGCAGTTCTTC

j_call: TRBJ1-1
d_call: NA
clone_size: NA
v_call: TRBV19
cdr3_aa: CASSKRSGPDGSNTEAFF
cdr3_nt: TGTGCCAGTAGTAAGCGTTCAGGGCCCGATGGTTCGAACACTGAAGCTTTCTTT

j_call: TRBJ1-2
d_call: NA
clone_size: NA
v_call: TRBV5-4
cdr3_aa: CASSPEPGRYGYTF
cdr3_nt: TGTGCCAGCAGCCCGGAGCCGGGTCGCTATGGCTACACCTTC

j_call: TRBJ2-1
d_call: TRBD2
clone_size: NA
v_call: TRBV18
cdr3_aa: CASSPPGLAQNEQFF
cdr3_nt: TGTGCCAGCTCACCACCGGGACTAGCACAAAATGAGCAGTTCTTC

j_call: TRBJ1-2
d_call: TRBD1
clone_size: NA
v_call: TRBV6-5
cdr3_aa: CASNRGQGYGYTF
cdr3_nt: TGTGCCAGCAATCGGGGACAGGGCTATGGCTACACCTTC

j_call: TRBJ2-2
d_call: NA
clone_size: NA
v_call: TRBV7-9
cdr3_aa: CASSPSARGNTGELFF
cdr3_nt: TGTGCCAGCAGCCCCTCGGCCAGGGGAAACACCGGGGAGCTGTTTTTT

j_call: TRBJ2-1
d_call: NA
clone_size: NA
v_call: TRBV5-1
cdr3_aa: CASSLAGLATGNEQFF
cdr3_nt: TGCGCCAGCAGCCTCGCTGGACTCGCTACGGGCAATGAGCAGTTCTTC